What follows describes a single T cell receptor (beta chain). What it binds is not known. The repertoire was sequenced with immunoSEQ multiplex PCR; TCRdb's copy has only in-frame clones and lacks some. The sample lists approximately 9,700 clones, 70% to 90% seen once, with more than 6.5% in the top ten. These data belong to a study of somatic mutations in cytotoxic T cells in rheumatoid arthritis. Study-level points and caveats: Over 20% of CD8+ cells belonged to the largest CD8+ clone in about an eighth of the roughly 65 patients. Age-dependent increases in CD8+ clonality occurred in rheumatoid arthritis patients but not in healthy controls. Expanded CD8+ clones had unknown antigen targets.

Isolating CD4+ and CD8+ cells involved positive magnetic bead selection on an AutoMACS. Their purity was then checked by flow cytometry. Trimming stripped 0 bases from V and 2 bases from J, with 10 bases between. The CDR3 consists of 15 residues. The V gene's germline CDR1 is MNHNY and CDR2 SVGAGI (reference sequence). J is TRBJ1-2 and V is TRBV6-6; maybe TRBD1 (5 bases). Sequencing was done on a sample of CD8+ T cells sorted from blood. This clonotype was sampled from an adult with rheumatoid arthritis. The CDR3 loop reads CASSYSGQENYGYTF. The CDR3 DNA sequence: TGTGCCAGCAGTTACTCGGGGCAGGAGAACTATGGCTACACCTTC.